The entry that follows covers one T cell receptor beta chain sequence. The antigen is unknown. This record belongs to a study of cytomegalovirus exposure and HLA in healthy donors. Whole-study findings and limits: Common viral pathogens seemed to be connected with several of the most significant clusters, according to a later analysis.

PCR was performed using 60 Vbeta and 13 Jbeta primers. Produced via immunoSEQ multiplex PCR; TCRdb's table is partial and in-frame only. The sample lists some 170,000 clones; 75% to 85% were seen once. Looked up from germline, CDR1 is MNHEY and CDR2 is SMNVEV (reference sequence). The CDR3 length is 15 residues. The ends were cut back, 3 bases at V and 1 base at J, with 11 bases in the middle. This clonotype was sampled from a woman aged 18-29 years in good health and CMV-seropositive. Sequenced input: PBMCs. This sequence joins TRBV27 and TRBJ2-3; D ambiguous. The CDR3 protein is CASSLGRFGTDTQYF. The CDR3 nucleotides are TGTGCCAGCAGTTTGGGCAGGTTCGGCACAGATACGCAGTATTTT.